The TCR beta chain described here comes from a study of cytomegalovirus exposure and HLA in healthy donors (dated by TCRdb to 2015 to 2018). Background for the entire study: An earlier analysis of some 600 of the donors reported 276 Gb of sequence data and around 110 million unique TCR beta sequences obtained from approximately 180 million T cells. The study aimed to test whether cataloging public T cell receptors could reveal signatures of past pathogen exposure. Every discovery cohort repertoire had been produced on one sequencing platform. In the later analysis, no new phenotypic data were used to find candidate immune exposures; instead, reliance was placed on TCR beta sequences and their occurrence across donors. An early release that covered some 630 HLA-typed donors contained about 300 gigabases of sequencing data and 65 million to 100 million unique TCR sequences. Across roughly 420 genotyped donors of the cohort, an average of approximately 240,000 unique TCR beta nucleotide sequences per donor were sequenced, and approximately 17% of those sequences were non-productive. Because of strong linkage in the cohort, roughly five DR-DQ haplotypes were treated as single units for association and clustering. To predict cytomegalovirus infection status, the study combined high-throughput TCR immunosequencing, statistical association of individual TCRs with disease status, and machine learning. A later analysis re-analyzed previously published TCR beta repertoires from hundreds of donors and added high-resolution HLA genotyping to study TCR occurrence patterns. Donor age, sex, ethnicity and CMV serostatus were compiled together with the repertoire data. HLA typing covered class I and class II loci at four-digit resolution. A later genetic analysis used genome-wide SNP genotypes for about 60% of the 666 donors, treating that subset as a discovery cohort. Along with the approximately 650-subject first cohort, a separate validation cohort of around 110 different subjects was used. An earlier analysis of around 640 of the donors used high-throughput TCR beta sequencing to judge whether each TCR beta V gene segment behaved as functional or pseudogenic. Typing coverage differed by locus: A, B, C, DRB1 and DQB1 were typed in about 620-630 donors, DQA1 in about 550, DPA1 in some 610, and DPB1 in 472. Of the approximately 400 genotyped donors, roughly 80% fell in the genetic ancestry cluster associated with self-reported Caucasian donors. The study profiled the T cell repertoires of 500 to 800 subjects by immunosequencing and related them to cytomegalovirus serostatus.

The cohort comprised around 700 healthy bone marrow donors. At the time of sampling, every cohort member was nominally healthy, though immune exposures that went unrecorded were likely present. The donor was CMV seropositive and belonged to the group of 250 to 300 seropositive cohort members. A peripheral blood sample was provided by each donor, and peripheral blood mononuclear cells were used for TCR beta sequencing. Genomic DNA was extracted from the blood cell samples with the Qiagen DNeasy Blood Extraction Kit. Points the paper makes about the study in general: In a later analysis, most CMV-associated TCR beta chains were found to appear HLA-restricted, with HLA associations seemingly driven largely by CMV exposure. Because HLA typing was missing for some donors at each locus, association tests included only the typed subset. Specific HLA alleles were associated with about 17,000 TCR beta sequences at a false discovery rate of 0.05 in a later analysis. Broadly in line with IMGT annotations, most TCR beta V segments showed up in productive rearrangements about 87% or about 30% of the time in an earlier analysis of some 590 of the donors. The study gave a list of over 150 TCR beta chains associated with cytomegalovirus. Linkage disequilibrium might explain the correlated functional status among segregating V segments, but an unknown experimental factor could not be excluded. Because counts were too low, 15 to 20 rarely observed V segments, including chromosome 9 orphons, were left out of the earlier analysis of over 550 of the donors. Strong co-occurrence of HLA alleles, especially DR and DQ, made assigning TCR associations to individual alleles difficult. The authors suggested that the approach could potentially be generalized to other disease states and immunological phenotypes. Compared with the roughly 670-donor mean, donors in an Asian-associated ancestry cluster had fewer N-insertions in productive TCRs, according to a later genetic analysis. A further reported finding was that TCR beta sequences accurately predicted the HLA-A and HLA-B alleles for most subjects in the first cohort. While some public TCRs were present in many individuals, most TCR sequences turned up only very rarely across donors. This cohort had only TCR beta chains sequenced, and the lack of alpha or paired-chain data limited which features could be detected. In vitro tests confirmed that a few of the cytomegalovirus-associated TCR beta chains recognize cytomegalovirus antigens. The sequencing pipeline was judged likely to have produced a cluster of highly shared sequence variants as a technical artifact. The classifier was reported to diagnose cytomegalovirus status with high specificity and sensitivity in both the original and validation cohorts. Roughly uniform sequencing depth across donors was assumed in presence/absence analyses, although this assumption may not hold. Some IMGT-functional V segments, including TRBV6-2 and TRBV6-3, could not be distinguished by the 87-base-pair reads and were therefore excluded. A later analysis found that TCR association rates varied across HLA loci, with DRB1 alleles showing the most associated TCRs and HLA-C alleles the fewest. A later genetic analysis associated a missense DCLRE1C variant with V-gene and J-gene trimming of TCR beta chains, and an independent cohort replicated the association. A later analysis found that HLA-associated TCR beta chains were more clonally expanded and had lower generation probabilities than equally common non-associated chains. For the cohort, immune exposure information was limited to CMV serostatus. Several of the top co-occurrence clusters appeared to be linked to parvovirus B19, influenza, CMV and Epstein-Barr virus, according to a later analysis.

Counted from cysteine to phenylalanine, this CDR3 has 19 amino acids. CDR3 DNA only is kept here, 57 bases in frame from base 1. Trimming accounts for 0 bases at V and 1 base at J, while the number of junction bases matched to no gene is 7. Reading the germline V gene gives CDR1 SGHVS and CDR2 FNYEAQ. This clone was detected only a few times. Its cognate antigen has yet to be identified. Per-nucleotide qualities are absent, and no much larger clonotype sits a single base away. The library relied on the immunoSEQ multiplex PCR assay. The multiplex PCR relied on a mix of 60 forward primers for TCR Vbeta segments and 13 reverse primers for TCR Jbeta segments. The CDR3 region of rearranged TCR beta genes was amplified from genomic DNA with a multiplex PCR assay. The amplified TCR beta libraries were sequenced on the Illumina HiSeq System as 87-base-pair reads. The paper's data handling went like this. A later analysis counted approximately 84 million unique TCR beta chains across the 690 or so repertoires, and roughly 9.9 million of these chains were shared by at least two donors. Raw reads were error-corrected and collapsed into unique sequences with a nearest-neighbor algorithm that merged closely related sequences to remove PCR and sequencing errors. Alignment of CDR3 sequences to IMGT reference sequences was used to assign V, D and J gene segments. Each retained sequence needed at least a six-nucleotide match to both a V gene segment and a J gene segment. A rearrangement was called productive if the CDR3 had no stop codons and remained in frame with V and J, and every other rearrangement was called non-productive. Following IMGT convention, CDR3 was defined as the stretch from the second conserved V-encoded cysteine up to the conserved J-encoded phenylalanine. The earlier analysis of 550 to 650 of the donors excluded any sequence lacking an unambiguous match to a single V gene segment. An earlier analysis of a few hundred of the donors classified V segments as functional when productive rearrangements were above 56.7% and as segregating when the standard deviation between donors was above 5%. A statistical classification framework was built for diagnosing cytomegalovirus status from the catalog of TCR beta chain sequences. In a later analysis, TCR nucleotide sequences were compared against IMGT/GENE-DB human TR gene sequences so that V and J genes could be assigned. A later analysis assigned CDR3 sequences and most-parsimonious VDJ recombination scenarios with the TCRdist pipeline. In a later analysis, each TCR beta chain was defined by its CDR3 amino acid sequence together with its V-gene family, and reads lacking a unique V-gene family were excluded. In a later analysis, fewer than 650 highly shared, low-generation-probability nucleotide sequences were removed to address suspected cross-contamination and a sequencing artifact. A later analysis calculated a clonal expansion index for each public chain from normalized within-repertoire ranks of inferred template counts. Generation probabilities in a later analysis came from a VDJ recombination model fitted to out-of-frame rearrangements, and those results were checked against IGoR. In a later analysis, TCR-TCR, TCR-HLA and TCR-CMV co-occurrence was scored with hypergeometric tests, and a repertoire-size bias correction was applied to TCR pairs. A later analysis estimated false discovery rates by permuting HLA or CMV assignments 20 times. In a later analysis, co-occurring TCRs were grouped using DBSCAN, and TCRdist sequence similarity was added for clustering within HLA-allele-positive subsets. Repertoires with fewer than 30,000 or more than 120,000 public chains, plus five repertoires with anomalous nucleotide sharing, were excluded from co-occurrence clustering. TCRdb's version of the immuneACCESS table is confined to in-frame rearrangements and falls short of the full clone set. An unresolved V gene accounts for under half of the shortfall where checked; the remainder is of unknown origin. V and J calls and clone size are those listed in that table; D and trimming were worked out from the DNA. Within this sample are 200,000 or so clones, with more than 65% of them counted one time only. The ten largest clonotypes hold 4.5% to 7.5% of the sample.

Sequencing input: PBMCs. The sequence was collected from a woman in her 30s in good health and CMV-seropositive. The sequence links TRBV7-6 to TRBJ2-1; the junction holds 12 bases that match TRBD2. Read as DNA, the sequence is TGTGCCAGCAGCTTAGCGCTAGCGGGGGGGCTAGGTTCCTACAATGAGCAGTTCTTC. This codes for CASSLALAGGLGSYNEQFF. Reference TRBV7-6 and TRBJ2-1 proteins supply the regions before and after the CDR3; the full variable domain is: GAGVSQSPRYKVTKRGQDVALRCDPISGHVSLYWYRQALGQGPEFLTYFNYEAQQDKSGLPNDRFSAERPEGSISTLTIQRTEQRDSAMYRCASSLALAGGLGSYNEQFFGPGTRLTVL.